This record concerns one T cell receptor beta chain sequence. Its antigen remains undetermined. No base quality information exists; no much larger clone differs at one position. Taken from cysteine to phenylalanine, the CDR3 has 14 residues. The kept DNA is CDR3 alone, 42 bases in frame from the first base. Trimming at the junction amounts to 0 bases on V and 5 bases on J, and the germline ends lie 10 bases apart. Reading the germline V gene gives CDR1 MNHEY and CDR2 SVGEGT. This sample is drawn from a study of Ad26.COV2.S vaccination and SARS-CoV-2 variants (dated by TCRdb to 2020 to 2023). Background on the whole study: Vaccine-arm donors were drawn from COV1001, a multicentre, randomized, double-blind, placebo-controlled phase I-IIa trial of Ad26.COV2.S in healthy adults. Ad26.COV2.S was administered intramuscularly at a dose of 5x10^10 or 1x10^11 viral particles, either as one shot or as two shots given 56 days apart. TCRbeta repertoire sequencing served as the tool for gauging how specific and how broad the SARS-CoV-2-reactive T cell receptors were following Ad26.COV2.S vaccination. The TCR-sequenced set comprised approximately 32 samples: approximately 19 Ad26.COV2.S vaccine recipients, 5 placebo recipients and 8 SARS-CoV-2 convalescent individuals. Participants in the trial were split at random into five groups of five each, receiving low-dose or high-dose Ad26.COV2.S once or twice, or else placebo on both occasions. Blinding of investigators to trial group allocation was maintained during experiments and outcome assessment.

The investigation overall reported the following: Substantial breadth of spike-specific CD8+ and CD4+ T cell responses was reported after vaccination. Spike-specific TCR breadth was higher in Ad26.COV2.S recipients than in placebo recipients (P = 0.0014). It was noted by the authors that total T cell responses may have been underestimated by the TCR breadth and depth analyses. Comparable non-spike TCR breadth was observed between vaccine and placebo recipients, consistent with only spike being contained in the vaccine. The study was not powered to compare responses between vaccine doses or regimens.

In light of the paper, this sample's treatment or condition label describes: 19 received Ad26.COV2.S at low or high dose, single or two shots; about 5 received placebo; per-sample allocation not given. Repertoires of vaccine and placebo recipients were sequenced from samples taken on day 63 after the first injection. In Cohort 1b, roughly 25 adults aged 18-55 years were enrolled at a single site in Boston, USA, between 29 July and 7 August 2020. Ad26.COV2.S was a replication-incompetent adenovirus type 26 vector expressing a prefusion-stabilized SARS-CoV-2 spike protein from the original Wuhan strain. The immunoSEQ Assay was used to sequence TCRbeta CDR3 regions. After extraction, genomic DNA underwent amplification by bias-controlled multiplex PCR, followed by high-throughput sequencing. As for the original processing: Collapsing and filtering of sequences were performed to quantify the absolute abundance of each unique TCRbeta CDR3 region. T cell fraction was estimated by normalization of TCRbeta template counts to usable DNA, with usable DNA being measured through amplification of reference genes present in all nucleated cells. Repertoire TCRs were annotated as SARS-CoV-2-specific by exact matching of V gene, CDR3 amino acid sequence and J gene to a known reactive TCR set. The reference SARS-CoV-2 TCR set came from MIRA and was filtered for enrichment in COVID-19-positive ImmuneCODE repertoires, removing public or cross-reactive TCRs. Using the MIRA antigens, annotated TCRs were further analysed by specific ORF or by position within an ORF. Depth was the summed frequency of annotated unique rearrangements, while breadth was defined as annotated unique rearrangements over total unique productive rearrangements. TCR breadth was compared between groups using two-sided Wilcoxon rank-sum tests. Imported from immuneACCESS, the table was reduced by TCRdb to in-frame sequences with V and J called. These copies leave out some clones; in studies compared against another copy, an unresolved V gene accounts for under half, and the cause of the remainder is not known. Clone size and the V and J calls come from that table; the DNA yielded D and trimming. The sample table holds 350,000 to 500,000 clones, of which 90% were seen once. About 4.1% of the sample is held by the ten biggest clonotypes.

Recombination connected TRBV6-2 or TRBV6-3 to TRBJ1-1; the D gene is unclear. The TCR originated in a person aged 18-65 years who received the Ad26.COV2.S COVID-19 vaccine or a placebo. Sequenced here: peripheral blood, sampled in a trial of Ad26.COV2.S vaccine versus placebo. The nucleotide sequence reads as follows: TGTGCCAGCAGTTACTCCCGGCGGGATACTGAAGCTTTCTTT. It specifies CASSYSRRDTEAFF.